The source of this T cell receptor (beta chain) is a study of blood T cell repertoires in COVID-19. Background on the study: The United States, Italy and Spain provided the acute and convalescent COVID-19 samples. PBMCs, B-cell-depleted T cells, or T cells were the source of the cDNA or gDNA that made up the material.

V was clipped by 5 bases and J by 6 bases; unmatched bases: 5. This CDR3 is built from 15 residues. CDR1 is MRHNA and CDR2 is SNTAGT in the germline V gene. As handled by the study authors: The assay estimated nucleated cells by amplifying reference gene primers. Some clones are missing from TCRdb's copy, which holds only in-frame ones; the method was immunoSEQ multiplex PCR. V and J calls plus clone size are reproduced from that table; the DNA served to infer D and trimming. The sample lists roughly 260,000 clones, 70% to 90% seen once, with about 2.1% in the top ten. The sequence came from a woman in her forties or fifties with acute or convalescent COVID-19. This sequence joins TRBV6-4 and TRBJ1-6; TRBD1 matches 9 bases. The sequenced sample was peripheral blood. DNA of the CDR3: TGTGCCAGCAGTTGGGACAGGGCCGGTAATTCACCCCTCCACTTT. Translating gives CASSWDRAGNSPLHF.